This entry lists 16 T cell receptor beta chains sequenced from one sample in a study of vaccination and CD4 T cells after COVID-19. These receptors have no identified antigens. The assay that was used to sequence DNA from cultured CD4+ T cells was the Oncomine TCR Beta short-read assay. TCRdb processed the PCR reads anew with MiXCR; each CDR3 protein has one entry. The table includes approximately 19,000 distinct CDR3 sequences, about 39% detected once. The treatment is: roughly 10-day PBMC culture with coronavirus spike peptide pools or control peptides (ViraFEST assay). Sequenced sample: CD4+ T cells from blood, cultured in vitro. Receptor source: a human donor who had recovered from COVID-19.

This clonotype is categorized as medium-sized. The V gene is TRBV20-1, the J gene TRBJ1-2; 9 nucleotides agree with TRBD1. The CDR3 spans 14 residues. The trim removed 7 bases at V and 7 bases at J, leaving 13 bases unmatched. In germline, CDR1 is DFQATT, CDR2 SNEGSKA (reference sequence). The chain's CDR3 is CSVPLRTGEGGYTF. In nucleotides, the CDR3 is TGCAGTGTTCCGCTACGGACAGGGGAAGGTGGCTACACCTTC.

CDR3: CSANRVAPSGTGDSPLHF. The CDR3 DNA sequence: TGCAGTGCCAATAGAGTCGCCCCTTCCGGGACAGGGGATTCACCCCTCCACTTT. V is TRBV20-1 and J is TRBJ1-6, with 10 bases aligning to TRBD1. The CDR3 has 18 amino acids. The V segment lost 6 bases and the J segment 8 bases; nucleotides outside the gene matches: 19. The germline V gene encodes CDR1 DFQATT and CDR2 SNEGSKA (reference sequence).

This clonotype came up a few times. This chain connects TRBV7-9 to TRBJ2-2; D gene uncertain. Trimming shortened V by 1 base and J by 6 bases, and 6 bases separated the two germline ends. Per the germline V gene, CDR1 is SEHNR and CDR2 is FQNEAQ (reference sequence). The CDR3 runs 13 residues. CDR3 nucleotide sequence: TGTGCCAGCAGCTTAGGGTACGCCGGGGAGCTGTTTTTT. Protein: CASSLGYAGELFF. Using reference TRBV7-9 and TRBJ2-2 for the parts outside the CDR3, the full variable domain is DTGVSQNPRHKITKRGQNVTFRCDPISEHNRLYWYRQTLGQGPEFLTYFQNEAQLEKSRLLSDRFSAERPKGSFSTLEIQRTEQGDSAMYLCASSLGYAGELFFGEGSRLTVL.

The V and J genes are TRBV7-2 and TRBJ1-2; D is unclear. Looked up from germline, CDR1 is SGHTA and CDR2 is FQGNSA. Trimming took 1 base from V and 0 from J, leaving 12 bases between them. The CDR3 length is 16 residues. CDR3 nucleotides: TGTGCCAGCAGCTTAGACGCAGGCGGGGCTAACTATGGCTACACCTTC. It specifies CASSLDAGGANYGYTF.

The chain links TRBV28 to TRBJ2-3; D uncertain. Germline V gene sequence: CDR1 MDHEN, CDR2 SYDVKM. Trimming left V 3 bases short and J 4 bases short, with 17 bases between. This CDR3 has 16 residues. Here the CDR3 DNA reads TGTGCCAGCAGTTTCCTGTACACGAAACGGCCAGATACGCAGTATTTT. Its protein product is CASSFLYTKRPDTQYF. The full variable domain, in which reference TRBV28 and TRBJ2-3 provide the parts outside the CDR3, is DVKVTQSSRYLVKRTGEKVFLECVQDMDHENMFWYRQDPGLGLRLIYFSYDVKMKEKGDIPEGYSVSREKKERFSLILESASTNQTSMYLCASSFLYTKRPDTQYFGPGTRLTVL.

This clonotype was detected once. This chain connects TRBV5-1 to TRBJ2-1, with a tentative D call TRBD2 (5 bases). Trimming left V 0 bases short and J 2 bases short, with 12 bases between. Germline V gene data show CDR1 as SGHRS and CDR2 as YFSETQ. This CDR3 comprises 16 residues. In nucleotides, the CDR3 is TGCGCCAGCAGCTTGGACCCGGGGTCGACCTACAATGAGCAGTTCTTC. It translates to CASSLDPGSTYNEQFF. Full variable domain (outside the CDR3, taken from reference TRBV5-1 and TRBJ2-1): KAGVTQTPRYLIKTRGQQVTLSCSPISGHRSVSWYQQTPGQGLQFLFEYFSETQRNKGNFPGRFSGRQFSNSRSEMNVSTLELGDSALYLCASSLDPGSTYNEQFFGPGTRLTVL.

V usage is TRBV5-8 and J usage is TRBJ2-5; 7 nucleotides match TRBD1. The length of the CDR3 is 14 residues. From germline, CDR1 is SGHTS and CDR2 YDEGEE. V lost 1 base and J lost 3; bases outside the gene matches: 3. The CDR3 protein is CASSLSDREETQYF. The DNA for the CDR3 is TGTGCCAGCAGCTTGAGTGACAGGGAAGAGACCCAGTACTTC.

Written as DNA, the CDR3 is TGTGCCACCAGCAGAGGGATGGGTCTAGCGGGAAGGCTGGCTGAGCAGTTCTTC. As protein: CATSRGMGLAGRLAEQFF. The chain carries TRBV15 and TRBJ2-1, with TRBD2 matching 9 bases. The CDR3 extends over 18 amino acids. V lost 1 base to trimming and J lost 9 bases; unmatched junction nucleotides: 16. From germline, CDR1 is LNHNV and CDR2 YYDKDF (reference sequence).

This clonotype showed up just a few times. J is TRBJ1-5 and V is TRBV27; TRBD1 might be the D (6 bases). The CDR3 consists of 15 residues. V was pared by 6 bases and J by 5 bases, with 17 bases between. Germline CDR1 and CDR2: MNHEY and SMNVEV (reference sequence). The CDR3 loop is CASRPQNREHQPQHF. CDR3 DNA sequence: TGTGCCAGCAGACCGCAAAACAGGGAACATCAGCCCCAGCATTTT.

This clonotype occurred a few times. V usage is TRBV6-5 and J usage is TRBJ2-7, with TRBD1 identical over 10 bases. The CDR3 totals 15 residues. Germline CDR1 is MNHEY and CDR2 is SVGAGI. The ends lost 0 bases at V and 5 bases at J; junction bases unmatched: 4. CDR3 nucleotides: TGTGCCAGCAGTTACTCCGGGACAGGGGTCGACGAGCAGTACTTC. Its protein product is CASSYSGTGVDEQYF.

The chain couples TRBV11-2 to TRBJ2-1, with no clear D. V lost 6 bases and J 9 bases, leaving 21 bases between the germline ends. The CDR3 totals 15 residues. Germline V gene sequence: CDR1 SGHAT, CDR2 FQNNGV. The CDR3 loop is CASRPPWAPATEQFF. The CDR3 DNA is TGTGCCAGCAGGCCACCCTGGGCCCCAGCCACTGAGCAGTTCTTC.

J is TRBJ2-3 and V is TRBV6-1, with D maybe TRBD1 (7 bases). The CDR3 is 14 residues long. Germline V CDR1 and CDR2: MNHNS, SASEGT. Trimming removed 6 bases from V and 3 bases from J, with 13 bases in between. The CDR3 reads CASREGARTDTQYF. CDR3 bases: TGTGCCAGCAGGGAGGGGGCGAGGACAGATACGCAGTATTTT.

The chain recombines TRBV7-9 with TRBJ1-1; 9 positions agree with TRBD1. The CDR3 loop spans 16 amino acids. J was trimmed by 4 bases and V by 7 bases; bases with no gene match: 13. Germline V gene sequence: CDR1 SEHNR, CDR2 FQNEAQ (reference sequence). The CDR3 DNA is TGTGCCAGCAACCAAGAGAGGGGGACAGGGCCCACTGAAGCTTTCTTT. Translating it yields CASNQERGTGPTEAFF. The complete variable domain, with remaining parts taken from reference TRBV7-9 and TRBJ1-1, reads DTGVSQNPRHKITKRGQNVTFRCDPISEHNRLYWYRQTLGQGPEFLTYFQNEAQLEKSRLLSDRFSAERPKGSFSTLEIQRTEQGDSAMYLCASNQERGTGPTEAFFGQGTRLTVV.

The chain uses TRBV4-1 and TRBJ2-5; possible D gene TRBD1, 7 bases. The germline CDR1 and CDR2 sequences are MGHRA and YSYEKL. V lost 0 bases, J lost 3 bases, and 14 bases lay in between. The CDR3 sequence is 16 residues long. The CDR3 nucleotides are TGCGCCAGCAGCCAAGACCCCAGGGGGGCGAAAGAGACCCAGTACTTC. This sequence encodes CASSQDPRGAKETQYF.

The rearrangement links TRBV6-2 or TRBV6-3 to TRBJ1-3, with 7 bases identical to TRBD1. CDR1 MNHEY and CDR2 SVGEGT come from the germline V gene. The CDR3 has 15 residues. The V gene end was trimmed by 4 bases and the J gene end by 3 bases; junction bases not matched to a gene: 6. This chain's CDR3 is CASSSTRTGGNTIYF. Here the CDR3 DNA reads TGTGCCAGCAGTTCGACCAGGACAGGTGGAAACACCATATATTTT.

The chain recombines TRBV12-3 or TRBV12-4 with TRBJ2-3; 8 bases are a match to TRBD1. The junction had 5 bases not matched to a gene; V was cut back by 6 bases and J by 0 bases. This CDR3 has 15 amino acids. The CDR3 DNA follows: TGTGCCAGCAGCCCACGGGACAGGAGCACAGATACGCAGTATTTT. Amino acid sequence: CASSPRDRSTDTQYF.